The 12 T cell receptor beta chains reported below all come from one sample, sequenced in a study of shared clonotypes between healthy human individuals. Sequencing was performed with immunoSEQ multiplex PCR; in TCRdb, only in-frame clones are kept and a portion is missing. This table holds hundreds of thousands of clones, about nine tenths found once. Sequencing was performed on memory CD8+ T cells sorted from blood. Subset noted: CD45RO+ cells pooled with CCR7-negative TemRA cells. Every receptor here comes from a young man in good health.

The gene calls are TRBV5-4 and TRBJ2-7; D is unresolved. The CDR3 contains 13 residues. With 2 bases removed from V and 6 bases from J, the gap between germline ends came to 12 bases. The germline gives CDR1 SGHNT, CDR2 YYREEE (reference sequence). CDR3 nucleotides: TGTGCCAGCAGCTTAAGCCAGAAGGGCGAGCAGTACTTC. Translating gives CASSLSQKGEQYF.

V gene TRBV7-6 combines with J gene TRBJ1-5; D ambiguous. From germline, CDR1 is SGHVS and CDR2 FNYEAQ. Trimming removed 5 bases from V and 1 base from J, with 12 bases in between. This CDR3 has 15 amino acids. The CDR3 DNA reads as TGTGCCAGCAGCGCCGATTTGGGAAGCAATCAGCCCCAGCATTTT. It is translated as CASSADLGSNQPQHF. Complete variable domain (other parts from reference TRBV7-6 and TRBJ1-5): GAGVSQSPRYKVTKRGQDVALRCDPISGHVSLYWYRQALGQGPEFLTYFNYEAQQDKSGLPNDRFSAERPEGSISTLTIQRTEQRDSAMYRCASSADLGSNQPQHFGDGTRLSIL.

The chain employs TRBV30 and TRBJ2-1; D perhaps matches TRBD2 (5 bases). Germline CDR1 reads GTSNPN; CDR2 reads SVGIG (reference sequence). The V and J ends lost 3 bases and 0 bases respectively, with 9 bases between them. There are 14 residues in the CDR3. This CDR3 is CAWRGRGSYNEQFF. CDR3 DNA sequence: TGTGCCTGGAGAGGCCGGGGCTCCTACAATGAGCAGTTCTTC.

This clone has at least ten counts. CDR3 region: CASSPVTSGQETQYF. Here the CDR3 DNA reads TGTGCCAGCAGCCCGGTTACTAGCGGACAAGAGACCCAGTACTTC. The chain employs TRBV11-2 and TRBJ2-5; 8 nucleotides line up with TRBD2. Germline assignment: CDR1 SGHAT and CDR2 FQNNGV. This CDR3 contains 15 residues. The V segment lost 5 bases and the J segment 2 bases; nucleotides outside the gene matches: 7.

The J gene is TRBJ2-7, the V gene TRBV27; either TRBD1 or TRBD2 may supply D (5 bases each). The CDR3 has 13 residues. Trimming removed 5 bases at V and 0 bases at J, with 8 bases between. Germline V CDR1 and CDR2: MNHEY, SMNVEV (reference sequence). The CDR3, as DNA: TGTGCCAGCAGTGTCGGGGCCTCCTACGAGCAGTACTTC. Translation gives CASSVGASYEQYF.

The V call is TRBV6-6, the J call TRBJ1-1, with D unclear. Trimming took 0 bases from V and 0 from J, leaving 8 bases between them. The CDR3 is made up of 15 amino acids. CDR1 is MNHNY, CDR2 SVGAGI, per germline (reference sequence). CDR3 region: CASSYSWPVNTEAFF. The CDR3 DNA follows: TGTGCCAGCAGTTACTCTTGGCCAGTGAACACTGAAGCTTTCTTT.

CDR3 nucleotide sequence: TGTGCCACCAGGAGGCAGGGACCCTACAATGAGCAGTTCTTC. Amino acids: CATRRQGPYNEQFF. The J gene is TRBJ2-1, the V gene TRBV15; D may be TRBD1 or TRBD2 (5 bases each). With 6 bases removed from V and 2 bases from J, the gap between germline ends came to 11 bases. CDR1 LNHNV and CDR2 YYDKDF come from the germline V gene (reference sequence). The CDR3 runs to 14 residues. Full variable domain (missing parts from reference TRBV15 and TRBJ2-1): DAMVIQNPRYQVTQFGKPVTLSCSQTLNHNVMYWYQQKSSQAPKLLFHYYDKDFNNEADTPDNFQSRRPNTSFCFLDIRSPGLGDTAMYLCATRRQGPYNEQFFGPGTRLTVL.

In DNA form, the CDR3 reads TGTGCCAGCAGCTTATTGATCATGGGAATCCAAGAGACCCAGTACTTC. This codes for CASSLLIMGIQETQYF. The chain carries TRBV7-9 and TRBJ2-5; no clear D. CDR3 length: 16 residues. Germline loops: CDR1 SEHNR, CDR2 FQNEAQ (reference sequence). V lost 2 bases, J lost 1 base, and 14 bases lay in between.

The chain has TRBV7-9 and TRBJ1-1; D ambiguous. Germline lookup yields CDR1 SEHNR and CDR2 FQNEAQ (reference sequence). V was shortened by 1 base and J by 5 bases, with 5 bases between the two germline ends. CDR3 size: 12 residues. The DNA of the CDR3 is TGTGCCAGCAGCTTAGATGCGACTGAAGCTTTCTTT. Translating it yields CASSLDATEAFF.

The chain has TRBV11-3 and TRBJ2-7; D remains unclear. V was cut by 5 bases and J by 3 bases, with 5 bases left in between. Germline lookup yields CDR1 SGHNT and CDR2 YENEEA. The CDR3 is 11 amino acids. The CDR3 sequence is CASSNGYEQYF. The CDR3 nucleotides read TGTGCCAGCAGCAACGGCTACGAGCAGTACTTC.

The J gene is TRBJ2-1, the V gene TRBV10-2; weak D call: TRBD2 (6 bases). Looked up from germline, CDR1 is WSHSY and CDR2 is SAAADI. Trimming took off 4 bases at V and 2 bases at J, with 18 bases between the two ends. The CDR3 totals 17 residues. CDR3: CASSGRRQLAPYNEQFF. The CDR3 DNA is TGCGCCAGCAGTGGTCGAAGACAACTAGCCCCCTACAATGAGCAGTTCTTC.

The chain is built from TRBV28 and TRBJ2-7; D uncertain. CDR1 and CDR2 from the germline V gene are MDHEN and SYDVKM. The germline V and J ends were trimmed by 9 bases and 2 bases, with 11 bases remaining between them. The CDR3 loop spans 12 amino acids. The CDR3 spells CASSDPAYEQYF. The CDR3 bases are TGTGCCAGTTCAGACCCTGCCTACGAGCAGTACTTC.